The rows below give T cell receptor beta chains drawn from one sample of a study of control samples from healthy donors and cancer patients. TCRdb's table, derived via immunoSEQ multiplex PCR, lists solely in-frame clones and lacks some. Of 150,000 to 200,000 clones in the sample, 90% to 95% were seen once. The sequencing sample was made of blood. These receptors all stem from a woman aged 60 to 75 in good health. CDR3s include the opening cysteine and the closing phenylalanine or tryptophan. Fields, in order: clone size, V gene, J gene, CDR3 protein. Some rows mark clone size as missing; the rest say once, few, many or name a class of expanded clone.

-,TRBV6-5,TRBJ1-2,CACIGGLDYGYTF
-,TRBV6-5,TRBJ2-7,CASSYSPGQNYEQYF
-,TRBV7-8,TRBJ2-5,CASSLSGGAAETQYF
-,TRBV9,TRBJ1-5,CASSAGQGASQPQHF
-,TRBV5-5,TRBJ2-7,CASSPGPPENEQYF
-,TRBV18,TRBJ2-3,CASGQGIGTDTQYF
-,TRBV5-1,TRBJ1-4,CASSWRTGGDEKLFF
-,TRBV18,TRBJ2-5,CASSPPRQGQETQYF
-,TRBV27,TRBJ1-1,CASGLSMNTEAFF
-,TRBV10-1,TRBJ2-3,CASSVGTPATDTQYF
-,TRBV4-3,TRBJ1-1,CASSRETGANTEAFF
-,TRBV10-3,TRBJ2-2,CAISGTGTDNVGELFF
-,TRBV10-3,TRBJ1-1,CAISARQGLDTEAFF
-,TRBV6-1,TRBJ2-2,CASSGTSGGSYTGELFF
-,TRBV6-7,TRBJ1-1,CARPHRLPIEAFF
once,TRBV11-2,TRBJ2-5,CASSFIGVETQYF
once,TRBV18,TRBJ2-1,CASSPLSPQYNEQFF
-,TRBV2,TRBJ2-3,CASEGVATSTDTQYF
-,TRBV5-1,TRBJ2-7,CASSPGDRDNYEQYF
once,TRBV18,TRBJ2-7,CASSPLTSGAAAYEQYF
-,TRBV30,TRBJ2-3,CAWSARVGADTQYF
-,TRBV6-5,TRBJ2-7,CASHSPGQSSYEQYF
-,TRBV7-8,TRBJ1-2,CASSLAHGGADGYTF
-,TRBV6-6,TRBJ1-5,CASSPSDTRQSWQPQHF
-,TRBV10-3,TRBJ1-2,CAIKAGQGGYGYTF
-,TRBV30,TRBJ1-1,CAWSVNLNTEAFF
-,TRBV25-1,TRBJ1-1,CASTPGQKNTEAFF
-,TRBV19,TRBJ1-1,CASSTTGLSSPEAFF
-,TRBV6-5,TRBJ1-6,CASRPQGIGDSPLHF
once,TRBV27,TRBJ1-6,CASRATGGSYNSPLHF
-,TRBV6-1,TRBJ1-1,CASSERGSRFAEAFF
-,TRBV3-1/TRBV3-2,TRBJ2-5,CASNLAGAETQYF
-,TRBV5-1,TRBJ1-2,CASSTGQGANYGYTF
once,TRBV7-2,TRBJ2-7,CASSLSLAGGEQYF
-,TRBV21-1,TRBJ2-5,CASSKKRRAGEGTQYF
-,TRBV28,TRBJ1-3,CASSLYSGNTIYF
-,TRBV6-1,TRBJ1-3,CASSEAPGLSGNTIYF
-,TRBV29-1,TRBJ2-1,CSGILGTAYNEQFF
-,TRBV29-1,TRBJ1-2,CSAAPTGNYGYTF
-,TRBV2,TRBJ2-7,CAGNGQGWTYEQYF
-,TRBV11-3,TRBJ2-5,CASSLGAGSPSGTQYF
-,TRBV5-5,TRBJ2-1,CASSLGRSSYNEQFF
-,TRBV7-9,TRBJ2-7,CASSSTGTGAYEQYF
-,TRBV7-2,TRBJ1-1,CASSLRVVTNTEAFF
-,TRBV5-1,TRBJ1-1,CASSLQGTEAFF
-,TRBV2,TRBJ1-4,CASSETGGGEKLFF
once,TRBV5-4,TRBJ1-1,CASSPPSARNTEAFF
-,TRBV5-4,TRBJ2-7,CASSLVGNIREQYF
-,TRBV19,TRBJ1-2,CASTTDQRNNYGYTF
-,TRBV5-6,TRBJ1-2,CASSLNYGYTF
-,TRBV21-1,TRBJ1-5,CASSSRDHSNQPQHF
-,TRBV5-1,TRBJ1-2,CASSLGEYYGYTF
-,TRBV7-2,TRBJ2-1,CASSSYMGEQFF
-,TRBV10-3,TRBJ2-2,CAIRAGVAGGNTGELFF